These 17 T cell receptor beta chains were sequenced from one sample in a study of cytomegalovirus exposure and HLA in healthy donors. The PCR contained 60 Vbeta and 13 Jbeta primers. Only in-frame clones appear in the TCRdb table, and some are missing; sequencing was by immunoSEQ multiplex PCR. The sample yields 95,000 to 100,000 clones, under 80% seen once. The sequenced sample consisted of PBMCs. The origin of the receptors is a man aged 40-55 years in good health and CMV-seronegative.

This clone was picked up one time. This chain uses TRBV2 with TRBJ1-6; 8 positions match TRBD1. Germline trimming cut 7 bases from V and 7 bases from J; bases unmatched to any gene: 9. This CDR3 is 15 amino acids long. Per the germline V gene, CDR1 is SNHLY and CDR2 is FYNNEI. Written as DNA, the CDR3 is TGTGCCAGCAAAAAGGACAGGGCGAGGAATTCACCCCTCCACTTT. It codes for CASKKDRARNSPLHF.

This rearrangement joins TRBV6-1 to TRBJ2-7, with TRBD1 identical over 10 bases. Per germline, CDR1 MNHNS and CDR2 SASEGT. The CDR3 is 12 amino acids. V gave up 8 bases and J gave up 4 bases; unmatched junction bases: 2. In DNA, the CDR3 is TGTGCCAGCGGGGACAGGGGTTACGAGCAGTACTTC. Translated, it gives CASGDRGYEQYF.

The chain carries TRBV15 and TRBJ1-5; tentatively, D is TRBD1 (6 bases). CDR3 length: 15 amino acids. V lost 0 bases to trimming and J lost 2 bases, with 8 bases between them. CDR1 is LNHNV and CDR2 is YYDKDF in the germline V gene (reference sequence). This CDR3 is CATSRDSGGNQPQHF. In nucleotides, the CDR3 is TGTGCCACCAGCAGAGATTCAGGGGGCAATCAGCCCCAGCATTTT.

The chain has TRBV28 and TRBJ2-2; D unclear. The ends were cut back, 3 bases at V and 9 bases at J, with 5 bases in the middle. Germline-derived CDR1 and CDR2 are MDHEN and SYDVKM. The CDR3 contains 11 residues. The CDR3: CASSLNRELFF. In DNA, the CDR3 is TGTGCCAGCAGTTTGAACAGGGAGCTGTTTTTT. Looking up the rest from reference TRBV28 and TRBJ2-2 gives the full variable domain: DVKVTQSSRYLVKRTGEKVFLECVQDMDHENMFWYRQDPGLGLRLIYFSYDVKMKEKGDIPEGYSVSREKKERFSLILESASTNQTSMYLCASSLNRELFFGEGSRLTVL.

J is TRBJ2-5 and V is TRBV10-1; 7 nucleotides line up with TRBD2. The CDR3 runs 13 residues. Germline CDR1 reads WNHNN; CDR2 reads SYGVQD (reference sequence). Trimming at V came to 4 bases and at J to 5 bases, leaving 4 bases not matched to a gene. The CDR3 DNA sequence: TGCGCCAGCAGTGTTGCGGGAGCGGAGACCCAGTACTTC. It specifies CASSVAGAETQYF.

This chain connects TRBV14 to TRBJ2-7, with D uncertain. This CDR3 contains 13 residues. Germline V gives CDR1 SGHDN, CDR2 FVKESK. Between the trimmed V and J ends, which lost 3 bases and 2 bases, there was a span of 8 bases. The CDR3 bases are TGTGCCAGCAGCCAGGGCTATCCCTACGAGCAGTACTTC. Translation: CASSQGYPYEQYF.

V and J are TRBV9 and TRBJ1-4, with D tentatively TRBD1 (6 bases). The germline V gene encodes CDR1 SGDLS and CDR2 YYNGEE. The V and J ends lost 4 bases and 2 bases respectively, with 12 bases between them. There are 15 residues in the CDR3. The CDR3 DNA is TGTGCCAGCAGCCCGACAGGAGTCACTAATGAAAAACTGTTTTTT. Translated, it gives CASSPTGVTNEKLFF.

This clone was counted a few times. The rearrangement joins TRBV5-4 to TRBJ2-1; D is possibly TRBD2 (5 bases). V lost 4 bases to trimming and J lost 7 bases, with 9 bases between them. Germline V gives CDR1 SGHNT, CDR2 YYREEE (reference sequence). The CDR3 spans 12 residues. CDR3: CASSRTGNEQFF. The CDR3 DNA sequence: TGTGCCAGCAGCAGGACTGGGAATGAGCAGTTCTTC.

This clone has only one observation. CDR3 nucleotides: TGTGCCAGCAGCTTAGGTAGCAACGCCTACGAGCAGTACTTC. Translated, it gives CASSLGSNAYEQYF. The chain couples TRBV7-9 to TRBJ2-7; D is undetermined. CDR1 SEHNR and CDR2 FQNEAQ come from the germline V gene (reference sequence). V gave up 1 base and J gave up 2 bases, with 9 bases separating them. The CDR3 sequence is 14 residues long. The full variable domain, completed using reference TRBV7-9 and TRBJ2-7, is DTGVSQNPRHKITKRGQNVTFRCDPISEHNRLYWYRQTLGQGPEFLTYFQNEAQLEKSRLLSDRFSAERPKGSFSTLEIQRTEQGDSAMYLCASSLGSNAYEQYFGPGTRLTVT.

This clone was recorded only once. This rearrangement joins TRBV6-5 to TRBJ2-1; 7 nucleotides agree with TRBD2. Germline trimming cut 4 bases from V and 1 base from J; bases unmatched to any gene: 7. Germline CDR1 and CDR2: MNHEY and SVGAGI. There are 16 residues in the CDR3. CDR3 protein: CASSSFSGFSYNEQFF. The CDR3 DNA follows: TGTGCCAGCAGTTCGTTTAGCGGGTTTTCCTACAATGAGCAGTTCTTC.

This clone was seen a handful of times. The V and J genes are TRBV9 and TRBJ2-1; the match to TRBD2 covers 8 bases. The length of the CDR3 is 16 residues. Trimming at V came to 0 bases and at J to 1 base, leaving 3 bases not matched to a gene. CDR1 SGDLS and CDR2 YYNGEE come from the germline V gene. CDR3 sequence reads: CASSVVGTRSYNEQFF. The CDR3 nucleotides are TGTGCCAGCAGCGTAGTAGGGACTAGGTCCTACAATGAGCAGTTCTTC. Full variable domain (remainder filled in from reference TRBV9 and TRBJ2-1): DSGVTQTPKHLITATGQRVTLRCSPRSGDLSVYWYQQSLDQGLQFLIQYYNGEERAKGNILERFSAQQFPDLHSELNLSSLELGDSALYFCASSVVGTRSYNEQFFGPGTRLTVL.

The chain has TRBV7-2 and TRBJ2-7; 13 bases match TRBD2. Germline CDR1 is SGHTA and CDR2 is FQGNSA. The J segment lost 7 bases and the V segment lost 5 bases, leaving 11 bases of the junction unmatched. This CDR3 is 16 amino acids long. As DNA, the CDR3 is TGTGCCAGCAGCACGGGGGGGGGACTAGCGGGACGTGAGCAGTACTTC. Residues: CASSTGGGLAGREQYF.

This chain joins TRBV6-5 and TRBJ2-7; D may be TRBD1 (6 bases). V lost 6 bases to trimming and J lost 6 bases, with 15 bases between them. This CDR3 has 13 amino acids. Germline CDR1 MNHEY, CDR2 SVGAGI. This CDR3 reads CASRKTGSGEQYF. Here the CDR3 DNA reads TGTGCCAGCAGGAAAACAGGGTCGGGCGAGCAGTACTTC.

This rearrangement joins TRBV5-6 to TRBJ1-1; weak D call: TRBD1 (6 bases). Germline V lookup: CDR1 SGHDT, CDR2 YYEEEE. Trimming shortened V by 6 bases and J by 2 bases, and 14 bases separated the two germline ends. CDR3 length equals 14 residues. CDR3 DNA: TGTGCCAGCACCCCGGGGACACTCAACACTGAAGCTTTCTTT. Encoded protein: CASTPGTLNTEAFF. Filled out from reference TRBV5-6 and TRBJ1-1, the complete variable domain reads DAGVTQSPTHLIKTRGQQVTLRCSPKSGHDTVSWYQQALGQGPQFIFQYYEEEERQRGNFPDRFSGHQFPNYSSELNVNALLLGDSALYLCASTPGTLNTEAFFGQGTRLTVV.

J is TRBJ2-1 and V is TRBV9; the D gene is possibly TRBD1 (6 bases). Per germline, CDR1 SGDLS and CDR2 YYNGEE. Trimming shortened V by 3 bases and J by 2 bases, and 15 bases separated the two germline ends. The CDR3 spans 16 residues. CDR3 DNA sequence: TGTGCCAGCAGCGCAGCAGGGGAAGTGCCCTACAATGAGCAGTTCTTC. Protein: CASSAAGEVPYNEQFF.

The chain joins TRBV27 to TRBJ2-7; 13 positions match TRBD2. This CDR3 contains 14 residues. The junction had 11 bases not matched to a gene; V was cut back by 7 bases and J by 11 bases. CDR1 is MNHEY, CDR2 SMNVEV, per germline (reference sequence). The CDR3 reads CASNPLAGGPMEYF. DNA of the CDR3: TGTGCCAGCAACCCACTAGCGGGGGGGCCTATGGAGTACTTC.

The gene calls are TRBV2 and TRBJ2-5, with 12 bases matching TRBD1. This CDR3 is 17 amino acids long. V gave up 8 bases and J gave up 1 base; unmatched junction bases: 11. The germline CDR1 and CDR2 sequences are SNHLY and FYNNEI. DNA for the CDR3: TGTGCCAGCCGGAACCTCCCGGGACAGGGGGCCCAAGAGACCCAGTACTTC. Amino acid sequence: CASRNLPGQGAQETQYF.